This TCR beta chain was identified in a study of cytomegalovirus exposure and HLA in healthy donors. CDR1 is MNHEY, CDR2 SVGAGI, per germline. Trimming pared 5 bases from V and 15 bases from J, leaving 26 bases between. The CDR3 runs to 15 residues. For this clone: The antigen is undetermined.

General study results and limits: Other equally common chains were less clonally expanded than HLA-associated TCR beta chains, a later analysis showed.

The PCR contained 60 Vbeta and 13 Jbeta primers. Clones were read by immunoSEQ multiplex PCR, and TCRdb kept only the in-frame ones, dropping some. The sample consists of under 200,000 clones, less than 85% of them appearing once. The sequenced sample was PBMCs. The chain carries TRBV6-5 and TRBJ2-1, with a possible D match to TRBD2 (6 bases). The sequence was obtained from a man aged 35-49 years in good health and CMV-seronegative. The CDR3 region is CASSQSGFRDLLLFF. As DNA, the CDR3 is TGTGCCAGCAGTCAGTCTGGGTTCCGGGACTTGCTTTTGTTCTTC.